The clone carrying this T cell receptor (beta chain) has more than one count but fewer than ten. Its antigen is not known. This sample was included in a study of response to subunit inactivated influenza vaccine. Findings of the study overall: It was suggested by the authors that few new T cells are recruited by each seasonal influenza vaccination.

Using its own MiXCR run on the RT-PCR reads, TCRdb lists one record per CDR3 protein. The sample contains around 170,000 distinct CDR3 sequences, around 11% of which appear only once. The CDR3 has 16 amino acids. Trimming left V 5 bases short and J 6 bases short, with 23 bases between. Germline V CDR1 and CDR2: SGHTA, FQGNSA. The rearrangement uses TRBV7-2 and TRBJ2-7; possible D gene TRBD1, 6 bases. Sequencing used CD8+ T cells sorted from PBMCs, obtained roughly 24 months after vaccination. The receptor was derived from a man aged 45-69 years who received an inactivated influenza vaccine. The CDR3 spells CASSEKPSPGVSEQYF. The DNA for the CDR3 is TGTGCCAGCAGCGAAAAACCCAGTCCAGGGGTCAGCGAGCAGTACTTC.